A single sample gave rise to the 10 T cell receptor beta chains below, sequenced in a study of T cell responses to AZD1222 COVID-19 vaccine. Clones were read by immunoSEQ multiplex PCR, and TCRdb kept only the in-frame ones, dropping some. The table shows 100,000 to 150,000 clones, with approximately 85% occurring only once. The sequencing used peripheral blood, collected on day 0 of AZD1222 vaccination. Receptors originate from an adult in good health.

The chain recombines TRBV7-8 with TRBJ2-1; D is undetermined. The ends were cut back, 0 bases at V and 3 bases at J, with 3 bases in the middle. The length of the CDR3 is 13 residues. The V gene's germline CDR1 is SGHVS and CDR2 FQNEAQ. CDR3 sequence: CASSLALYNEQFF. The CDR3, as DNA: TGTGCCAGCAGCTTAGCCCTCTACAATGAGCAGTTCTTC.

J is TRBJ1-4 and V is TRBV3-1 (or the pseudogene TRBV3-2); TRBD1 aligns across 11 bases. CDR3 length equals 14 residues. After removal of 4 bases from V and 7 bases from J, the junction contained 2 bases not matched to a gene. Germline-derived CDR1 and CDR2 are LGHDT and YNNKEL (reference sequence). CDR3 in DNA: TGTGCCAGCAGCCTGGGACAGGGGGTTGAAAAACTGTTTTTT. The encoded protein is CASSLGQGVEKLFF.

The V and J genes are TRBV19 and TRBJ1-3, with 8 bases aligning to TRBD1. The CDR3 covers 14 residues. The junction had 5 bases not matched to a gene; V was cut back by 6 bases and J by 4 bases. Germline V CDR1 and CDR2: LNHDA, SQIVND (reference sequence). The CDR3: CASSPRTGGNTIYF. The DNA of the CDR3 is TGTGCCAGTAGCCCCCGGACAGGGGGAAACACCATATATTTT.

The rearrangement uses TRBV6-1 and TRBJ1-3; D is ambiguous. Germline CDR1 is MNHNS and CDR2 is SASEGT. V lost 2 bases and J lost 0, with 8 bases in between. This CDR3 spans 15 amino acids. CDR3 sequence: CASSEPWTSGNTIYF. The CDR3 DNA sequence: TGTGCCAGCAGTGAACCGTGGACCTCTGGAAACACCATATATTTT.

As for this clone: Other DNA sequences within the sample encode an identical CDR3. The chain carries TRBV30 and TRBJ1-6; D uncertain. V dropped 2 bases and J dropped 9 bases, with 8 bases sitting between them. The CDR3 is made up of 12 amino acids. Per germline, CDR1 GTSNPN and CDR2 SVGIG (reference sequence). The CDR3 bases are TGTGCCTGGAGTCCTCGTGCTTCACCCCTCCACTTT. Translated, it gives CAWSPRASPLHF.

The chain joins TRBV5-4 to TRBJ2-2, with 9 bases lining up with TRBD2. CDR3 length: 15 residues. J was trimmed by 5 bases and V by 3 bases; bases with no gene match: 5. CDR1 and CDR2 (germline): SGHNT, YYREEE (reference sequence). CDR3 amino acids: CASSSAGGRTGELFF. The CDR3 coding sequence is TGTGCCAGCAGCTCAGCGGGGGGCCGGACCGGGGAGCTGTTTTTT.

The rearrangement uses TRBV19 and TRBJ2-3; D not certain. Germline assignment: CDR1 LNHDA and CDR2 SQIVND (reference sequence). The CDR3 length is 15 residues. The germline V and J ends were trimmed by 0 bases and 3 bases, with 10 bases remaining between them. CDR3 nucleotide sequence: TGTGCCAGTAGTATAGATGGACGGCCAACAGATACGCAGTATTTT. Translating it yields CASSIDGRPTDTQYF.

The J gene is TRBJ1-6, the V gene TRBV19; D remains unclear. Trimming took 3 bases from V and 7 from J, leaving 10 bases between them. The V gene's germline CDR1 is LNHDA and CDR2 SQIVND (reference sequence). This CDR3 comprises 14 residues. In DNA form, the CDR3 reads TGTGCCAGTAGTATCGCTGATGGCAATTCACCCCTCCACTTT. This encodes CASSIADGNSPLHF. The entire variable domain, with the rest obtained from reference TRBV19 and TRBJ1-6, is as follows: DGGITQSPKYLFRKEGQNVTLSCEQNLNHDAMYWYRQDPGQGLRLIYYSQIVNDFQKGDIAEGYSVSREKKESFPLTVTSAQKNPTAFYLCASSIADGNSPLHFGNGTRLTVT.

The chain employs TRBV9 and TRBJ1-3; 7 bases agree with TRBD1. CDR3 size: 15 residues. The germline CDR1 and CDR2 sequences are SGDLS and YYNGEE. With V trimmed by 2 bases and J by 9 bases, 11 bases remained unmatched. CDR3 nucleotide sequence: TGTGCCAGCAGCGTTACCGGGACAGCGGGGGCCACCATATATTTT. Translated: CASSVTGTAGATIYF.

The V call is TRBV19, the J call TRBJ2-7; 9 positions agree with TRBD2. V shed 4 bases, J shed 0 bases, and the junction held 7 bases outside the gene matches. The CDR3 length is 16 residues. Germline V gene lookup returns CDR1 LNHDA and CDR2 SQIVND (reference sequence). The CDR3 bases are TGTGCCAGTAGTACAGTAGCGGGAGCCGACTCCTACGAGCAGTACTTC. This sequence encodes CASSTVAGADSYEQYF.